This is a list of T cell receptor beta chains from one sample in a study of blood T cell repertoires in COVID-19. Some clones are missing from TCRdb's copy, which holds only in-frame ones; the method was immunoSEQ multiplex PCR. The repertoire holds 80,000 to 130,000 clones, with roughly 88% as singletons. The sequencing sample was made of peripheral blood. The receptor source for this set is a woman aged 60 to 75 with acute or convalescent COVID-19. CDR3s include the opening cysteine and the closing phenylalanine or tryptophan. A D gene is named only where the DNA matches it firmly. Clone size is stated in some rows and not others, as once, few, many or a class when expanded.

v_gene	d_gene	abundance	j_gene	CDR3nt	CDR3aa
TRBV6-5	TRBD1	-	TRBJ2-5	TGTGCCAGCCCCCGAGGGCAGGGGGCACGAGAGACCCAGTACTTC	CASPRGQGARETQYF
TRBV12-3/TRBV12-4	TRBD2	-	TRBJ2-3	TGTGCCAGCAGTTTAGTAGCGGGGGGGCAGTATTTT	CASSLVAGGQYF
TRBV15	-	-	TRBJ1-4	TGTGCCACCAGCAGAGATCTGACAGGAGGAGGTGAAAAACTGTTTTTT	CATSRDLTGGGEKLFF
TRBV19	TRBD1	-	TRBJ1-1	TGTGCCAGTACCCCTACCGGGACAGGGGGTCTCCGGACGAACACTGAAGCTTTCTTT	CASTPTGTGGLRTNTEAFF
TRBV5-1	-	-	TRBJ1-1	TGCGCCAGCAGCTTCCGGGACTGGGACACTGAAGCTTTCTTT	CASSFRDWDTEAFF
TRBV7-6	-	few	TRBJ2-7	TGTGCCAGCAGCTTAGCCGGTGGAGGGGCCTACGAGCAGTACTTC	CASSLAGGGAYEQYF
TRBV19	-	-	TRBJ2-1	TGTGCCAGTAGTATGGGTCTAGCCGGTGAGCAGTTCTTC	CASSMGLAGEQFF
TRBV10-3	-	once	TRBJ1-1	TGTGCCATCAGCACGGGACAGAACACTGAAGCTTTCTTT	CAISTGQNTEAFF
TRBV10-2	-	-	TRBJ1-1	TGCGCCAGCAATGAGGCGGGGGGCAGGACTGAAGCTTTCTTT	CASNEAGGRTEAFF
TRBV7-9	-	-	TRBJ2-3	TGTGCCAGCAGCTTAGTCAGGACAGATACGCAGTATTTT	CASSLVRTDTQYF
TRBV7-2	-	few	TRBJ2-1	TGTGCCAGCAGCTTAGTAGTTCTCTATGAGCAGTTCTTC	CASSLVVLYEQFF
TRBV29-1	-	-	TRBJ2-1	TGCAGCGCCAATCTCCCAGGGCGCAATGAGCAGTTCTTC	CSANLPGRNEQFF
TRBV5-1	TRBD2	-	TRBJ2-1	TGCGCCAGCAGCCCCCAGACCGGGACTAGTTCCTACAATGAGCAGTTCTTC	CASSPQTGTSSYNEQFF
TRBV5-1	-	-	TRBJ2-7	TGCGCCAGCAGCTTGCCCACGTACGAGACCTACGAGCAGTACTTC	CASSLPTYETYEQYF
TRBV19	TRBD1	-	TRBJ2-7	TGTGCCAGTAGTTTCCCGGGACAGGGGACCTACGAGCAGTACTTC	CASSFPGQGTYEQYF
TRBV15	-	once	TRBJ1-5	TGTGCCACCAGCAGAGGACAGGGCAATCAGCCCCAGCATTTT	CATSRGQGNQPQHF
TRBV28	TRBD2	-	TRBJ2-7	TGTGCCAGCAGTTTGGCCGGGACTAGCGGGAGTGGCGAGCAGTACTTC	CASSLAGTSGSGEQYF
TRBV6-2/TRBV6-3	TRBD1	-	TRBJ1-5	TGTGCCAGCAGTTACTCGACAGGGTGGGAGCCCCAGCATTTT	CASSYSTGWEPQHF
TRBV24-1	TRBD1	-	TRBJ2-5	TGTGCCACCAGTGATCGGACAGGGGCATGGGCACAAGAGACCCAGTACTTC	CATSDRTGAWAQETQYF
TRBV7-3	-	-	TRBJ2-3	TGTGCCAGCAGCTTAGATGGGGCGACATCTAGCACAGATACGCAGTATTTT	CASSLDGATSSTDTQYF
TRBV5-1	-	-	TRBJ2-6	TGCGCCAGCAGCTTTACTACAGGGTTTGGGGCCAACGTCCTGACTTTC	CASSFTTGFGANVLTF
TRBV15	-	few	TRBJ1-2	TGTGCCACCAGCAGAGAATCAGGGCTCGCGGCGGGCTACACCTTC	CATSRESGLAAGYTF
TRBV27	TRBD1	-	TRBJ1-1	TGTGCCAGCAGTTCTCAGGGGGAAGTCACTGAAGCTTTCTTT	CASSSQGEVTEAFF
TRBV3-1/TRBV3-2	-	-	TRBJ1-1	TGTGCCAGCAGCCGGGCAGGGTCGAACACTGAAGCTTTCTTT	CASSRAGSNTEAFF
TRBV19	TRBD1	-	TRBJ1-5	TGTGCCAGTAGTCATGGACAGGGGGCATGGAATCAGCCCCAGCATTTT	CASSHGQGAWNQPQHF
TRBV19	TRBD1	-	TRBJ1-2	TGTGCCAGTAGTCCCAGGGGGGAAAGGAACTATGGCTACACCTTC	CASSPRGERNYGYTF
TRBV11-2	-	-	TRBJ2-6	TGTGCCAGCAGTCTAGCTGGGGCTGGGGCCAACGTCCTGACTTTC	CASSLAGAGANVLTF
TRBV3-1/TRBV3-2	TRBD2	-	TRBJ2-3	TGTGCCAGCACCCCGACTAGCGGGAGTGGGGCAGATACGCAGTATTTT	CASTPTSGSGADTQYF
TRBV27	-	-	TRBJ1-2	TGTGCCAGCAGTTTCGGGGGGACGGCTAACTATGGCTACACCTTC	CASSFGGTANYGYTF
TRBV2	-	once	TRBJ2-3	TGTGCCAGCAGTGAACTAGGTCGGAGTGCCTCAGATACGCAGTATTTT	CASSELGRSASDTQYF
TRBV19	TRBD1	-	TRBJ2-2	TGTGCCAGTAGTATAAGGGGGCTGGACGGGGAGCTGTTTTTT	CASSIRGLDGELFF
TRBV11-3	-	-	TRBJ1-1	TGTGCCAGCAGCCAGGACACTATGAACACTGAAGCTTTCTTT	CASSQDTMNTEAFF
TRBV5-1	-	-	TRBJ1-3	TGCGCCAGCAGCTTAGGGGCTGGCTCTGGAAACACCATATATTTT	CASSLGAGSGNTIYF